These 23 T cell receptor beta chains originate from one sample sequenced in a study of vaccination effects on CD4 cells after COVID-19. Clones were sequenced by immunoSEQ multiplex PCR, and TCRdb holds only the in-frame ones, with some missing. The sample lists about 46,000 clones; 74% were seen once. Antigens for these TCRs are unknown. The ViraFEST assay expanded antigen-specific CD4+ T cells with viral peptide pools before sequencing. Isolation of CD4+ T cells took place after less than twelve days of culture. Either the mRNA-1273 or the BNT162b2 vaccine was given to participants as two doses. The starting material was CD4+ T cells from PBMCs cultured with HCoV-OC43 spike peptides, obtained after COVID-19 vaccination. The subset denotes: HCoV-OC43 spike overlapping peptide pool stimulation. The receptors were gathered from a human donor who received a COVID-19 vaccine.

This clone was seen once. The V gene is TRBV30, the J gene TRBJ1-1; perhaps TRBD1 as D (6 bases). V was shortened by 2 bases and J by 5 bases, with 18 bases between the two germline ends. The CDR3 is made up of 15 amino acids. Germline V gene lookup returns CDR1 GTSNPN and CDR2 SVGIG (reference sequence). The CDR3 spells CAWSKAGAGYTEAFF. In nucleotides, the CDR3 is TGTGCCTGGAGTAAAGCGGGGGCAGGATATACTGAAGCTTTCTTT.

CDR3 protein: CASSPSGGYADTQYF. The CDR3 DNA sequence: TGTGCCAGCAGCCCTAGCGGGGGTTACGCAGATACGCAGTATTTT. The chain employs TRBV2 and TRBJ2-3, with 10 bases matching TRBD2. J gave up 4 bases and V 6 bases, and 7 bases lay outside the gene matches. The CDR3 has 15 amino acids. Germline assignment: CDR1 SNHLY and CDR2 FYNNEI.

This chain links TRBV30 with TRBJ2-7; TRBD2 matches 9 bases. V was clipped by 0 bases and J by 9 bases; unmatched bases: 3. Germline CDR1 and CDR2: GTSNPN and SVGIG (reference sequence). This CDR3 is 12 amino acids long. The CDR3 DNA sequence: TGTGCCTGGAGTGTAGGAGCGGGGGGGCAGTACTTC. Amino acid sequence: CAWSVGAGGQYF. Combining the CDR3 with reference TRBV30 and TRBJ2-7 gives the whole variable domain SQTIHQWPATLVQPVGSPLSLECTVEGTSNPNLYWYRQAAGRGLQLLFYSVGIGQISSEVPQNLSASRPQDRQFILSSKKLLLSDSGFYLCAWSVGAGGQYFGPGTRLTVT.

The CDR3 spells CASSKSGLAGGRNTGELFF. In DNA, the CDR3 is TGTGCCAGCAGTAAATCCGGACTAGCGGGGGGGCGGAACACCGGGGAGCTGTTTTTT. The V gene is TRBV5-4, the J gene TRBJ2-2; 15 positions match TRBD2. Losses at the gene ends were 5 bases for V and 1 base for J; bases not matched to a gene: 9. The CDR3 has 19 amino acids. Germline lookup yields CDR1 SGHNT and CDR2 YYREEE (reference sequence). The full variable domain, its missing parts supplied by reference TRBV5-4 and TRBJ2-2, is ETGVTQSPTHLIKTRGQQVTLRCSSQSGHNTVSWYQQALGQGPQFIFQYYREEENGRGNFPPRFSGLQFPNYSSELNVNALELDDSALYLCASSKSGLAGGRNTGELFFGEGSRLTVL.

The chain combines TRBV5-1 with TRBJ1-1; D uncertain. V lost 2 bases, J lost 0 bases, and 14 bases lay in between. Germline V lookup: CDR1 SGHRS, CDR2 YFSETQ. The CDR3 is 16 amino acids. CDR3 sequence reads: CASSLTATVMNTEAFF. The CDR3 DNA reads as TGCGCCAGCAGCTTAACAGCAACCGTTATGAACACTGAAGCTTTCTTT.

The chain combines TRBV3-1 (or the pseudogene TRBV3-2) with TRBJ1-5; D not resolved. The V gene's germline CDR1 is LGHDT and CDR2 YNNKEL (reference sequence). V was cut by 1 base and J by 1 base, with 5 bases left in between. The CDR3 length is 14 residues. The CDR3 nucleotides read TGTGCCAGCAGCCAAGCCGGGAGCAATCAGCCCCAGCATTTT. Protein product: CASSQAGSNQPQHF.

The V and J genes are TRBV10-2 and TRBJ1-1; possibly TRBD1 for D (6 bases). V lost 6 bases and J lost 2, with 16 bases in between. In germline, CDR1 is WSHSY, CDR2 SAAADI. This CDR3 is built from 15 residues. CDR3 amino acids: CASSKPGQGNTEAFF. The DNA for the CDR3 is TGCGCCAGCAGCAAACCGGGACAAGGAAACACTGAAGCTTTCTTT.

This rearrangement joins TRBV6-1 to TRBJ2-3, with TRBD1 matching over 8 bases. Trimming at V came to 2 bases and at J to 5 bases, leaving 6 bases not matched to a gene. The V gene's germline CDR1 is MNHNS and CDR2 SASEGT. The CDR3 is 15 residues long. The CDR3 region is CASSEPGQVKDTQYF. DNA for the CDR3: TGTGCCAGCAGTGAACCGGGACAGGTCAAAGATACGCAGTATTTT.

This chain joins TRBV29-1 and TRBJ2-3; 9 nucleotides line up with TRBD2. V lost 3 bases and J lost 5; bases outside the gene matches: 6. From germline, CDR1 is SQVTM and CDR2 ANQGSEA. The CDR3 sequence is 14 residues long. As DNA, the CDR3 is TGCAGCGTTGATGGCGGGGGGGGCGGAGATACGCAGTATTTT. Protein: CSVDGGGGGDTQYF.

This clone was seen a handful of times. V gene TRBV4-1 combines with J gene TRBJ2-2; D is possibly TRBD1 (5 bases). V shed 6 bases and J shed 1 base, with 9 bases lying between them. Germline CDR1 and CDR2: MGHRA and YSYEKL. CDR3 length: 14 residues. In DNA, the CDR3 is TGCGCCAGCAGGGGTGACAGGAACACCGGGGAGCTGTTTTTT. Protein sequence: CASRGDRNTGELFF.

The gene calls are TRBV29-1 and TRBJ2-7, with 9 nucleotides matching TRBD1. V was pared by 5 bases and J by 6 bases, with 8 bases of the junction left unmatched. The germline V gene encodes CDR1 SQVTM and CDR2 ANQGSEA. CDR3 size: 13 residues. Written as DNA, the CDR3 is TGCAGCGTTCTTAGGGACAGGGAGTCCGAGCAGTACTTC. Its protein product is CSVLRDRESEQYF.

The V and J genes are TRBV24-1 and TRBJ2-1, with 10 nucleotides matching TRBD2. Germline V gene lookup returns CDR1 KGHDR and CDR2 SFDVKD. There are 17 residues in the CDR3. The V and J ends lost 0 bases and 3 bases, in that order; junction bases with no gene match: 4. The CDR3 sequence is CATSDLPQRGGYNEQFF. In DNA form, the CDR3 reads TGTGCCACCAGTGATTTGCCCCAGCGGGGGGGCTACAATGAGCAGTTCTTC.

The V and J genes are TRBV5-6 and TRBJ2-7; the D is unclear. Per germline, CDR1 SGHDT and CDR2 YYEEEE. V was shortened by 4 bases and J by 4 bases, with 6 bases between the two germline ends. The CDR3 contains 11 residues. The CDR3 loop is CASSRTYEQYF. The CDR3 DNA reads as TGTGCCAGCAGCCGGACGTACGAGCAGTACTTC.

The table lists this clone with a few counts. The CDR3 loop reads CASSLGGLAGVSEQFF. CDR3 coding DNA: TGTGCCAGCAGCTTGGGGGGACTAGCGGGAGTCAGTGAGCAGTTCTTC. The V call is TRBV5-8, the J call TRBJ2-1, with 14 bases lining up with TRBD2. This CDR3 region has 16 residues. V dropped 0 bases and J dropped 9; count of bases not matched to a gene: 5. The germline CDR1 and CDR2 sequences are SGHTS and YDEGEE.

The chain couples TRBV6-5 to TRBJ2-1, with 9 bases aligning to TRBD1. Germline loops: CDR1 MNHEY, CDR2 SVGAGI. V was clipped by 3 bases and J by 6 bases; unmatched bases: 6. The CDR3 consists of 15 residues. The CDR3 bases are TGTGCCAGCAGTTATCCCGGACAGGGGATCAATGAGCAGTTCTTC. Translation gives CASSYPGQGINEQFF.

This rearrangement joins TRBV6-5 to TRBJ2-7; D is unclear. V shed 6 bases and J shed 2 bases, with 8 bases lying between them. Germline V gives CDR1 MNHEY, CDR2 SVGAGI. The CDR3 runs to 12 residues. CDR3 in amino acids: CASRQRPYEQYF. The DNA of the CDR3 is TGTGCCAGCAGACAGCGCCCCTACGAGCAGTACTTC.

This clone has more than one count but fewer than ten. The chain employs TRBV5-6 and TRBJ1-1; TRBD1 is a possible D gene (5 bases). In germline, CDR1 is SGHDT, CDR2 YYEEEE. V lost 0 bases and J lost 5, with 14 bases in between. The CDR3 consists of 15 residues. Here the CDR3 reads CASSLAGGTRTEAFF. The DNA for the CDR3 is TGTGCCAGCAGCTTGGCCGGGGGGACCCGGACTGAAGCTTTCTTT.

This chain joins TRBV7-2 and TRBJ2-3; 7 nucleotides match TRBD2. The CDR3 is made up of 13 amino acids. The J segment lost 10 bases and the V segment lost 3 bases, leaving 7 bases of the junction unmatched. Germline CDR1 reads SGHTA; CDR2 reads FQGNSA. The CDR3 DNA reads as TGTGCCAGCAGCTTTAATGGACTAGTTGCGCAGTATTTT. It is translated as CASSFNGLVAQYF.

The rearrangement uses TRBV9 and TRBJ2-2; 10 bases fit TRBD2. The CDR3 extends over 16 amino acids. The germline V gene encodes CDR1 SGDLS and CDR2 YYNGEE. J gave up 5 bases and V 4 bases, and 8 bases lay outside the gene matches. The CDR3 here is CASSPQLAGLTGELFF. As DNA, the CDR3 is TGTGCCAGCAGCCCCCAACTAGCGGGGTTGACCGGGGAGCTGTTTTTT.

This clone was counted a single time. V usage is TRBV7-8 and J usage is TRBJ2-7; 8 bases map to TRBD1. There are 13 residues in the CDR3. Unmatched junction bases numbered 6, after V lost 4 bases and J lost 7 bases. Germline V lookup: CDR1 SGHVS, CDR2 FQNEAQ. The CDR3 protein is CASSSRQGLEQYF. The CDR3 DNA reads as TGTGCCAGCAGCTCCCGACAGGGGTTGGAGCAGTACTTC.

The gene calls are TRBV27 and TRBJ1-2; D remains unclear. This CDR3 has 13 amino acids. CDR1 MNHEY and CDR2 SMNVEV come from the germline V gene (reference sequence). With 7 bases removed from V and 4 bases from J, the gap between germline ends came to 13 bases. The CDR3 loop is CASKSSGSYGYTF. The DNA of the CDR3 is TGTGCCAGCAAATCGTCAGGAAGCTATGGCTACACCTTC.

The chain employs TRBV7-2 and TRBJ2-3; D is unresolved. With 1 base removed from V and 0 bases from J, the gap between germline ends came to 8 bases. From germline, CDR1 is SGHTA and CDR2 FQGNSA. CDR3 length equals 15 residues. CDR3 in DNA: TGTGCCAGCAGCTTAGTCTTTACTAGCACAGATACGCAGTATTTT. It is translated as CASSLVFTSTDTQYF.

The genes are TRBV10-3 and TRBJ2-1; D unresolved. CDR3 length equals 14 residues. V shed 8 bases and J shed 1 base, with 12 bases lying between them. Per germline, CDR1 ENHRY and CDR2 SYGVKD. DNA of the CDR3: TGTGCCATCTCCGAGGAAGGGTCCTACAATGAGCAGTTCTTC. Amino acid sequence: CAISEEGSYNEQFF.